This entry lists 28 T cell receptor beta chains sequenced from one sample in a study of blood T cell repertoires in COVID-19. This table comes from immunoSEQ multiplex PCR, and its TCRdb copy is limited to in-frame clones, with some not included. The sample records 200,000 to 300,000 clones, about nine tenths being singletons. The sample comprised peripheral blood. The receptors stem from a man aged 25-45 years with COVID-19, enrolled during active disease.

The chain is built from TRBV27 and TRBJ2-7, with 8 bases lining up with TRBD1. CDR1 MNHEY and CDR2 SMNVEV come from the germline V gene (reference sequence). CDR3 size: 13 residues. V was clipped by 6 bases and J by 2 bases; unmatched bases: 3. The CDR3 sequence is CASRGQDTYEQYF. The CDR3 nucleotides are TGTGCCAGCAGGGGACAGGACACCTACGAGCAGTACTTC.

The sample holds one count of this clone. The chain couples TRBV7-9 to TRBJ1-4, with TRBD1 identical over 10 bases. V shed 6 bases, J shed 0 bases, and the junction held 4 bases outside the gene matches. The CDR3 has 16 residues. Germline V gives CDR1 SEHNR, CDR2 FQNEAQ (reference sequence). CDR3 amino acids: CASRRTGGATNEKLFF. Here the CDR3 DNA reads TGTGCCAGCAGAAGGACAGGGGGTGCAACTAATGAAAAACTGTTTTTT.

V usage is TRBV20-1 and J usage is TRBJ1-3; D ambiguous. This CDR3 has 11 residues. Germline CDR1 DFQATT, CDR2 SNEGSKA (reference sequence). The V end was cut by 6 bases, the J end by 8 bases, with 11 bases between. The CDR3 DNA is TGCAGTGCATCTCTACGCTACACCATATATTTT. This encodes CSASLRYTIYF.

J is TRBJ2-7 and V is TRBV11-2, with 11 bases lining up with TRBD2. Trimming removed 5 bases from V and 7 bases from J; junction bases left unmatched: 16. CDR1 is SGHAT and CDR2 is FQNNGV in the germline V gene. This CDR3 contains 17 residues. The CDR3 region is CASSVDRGGTSGKEQYF. The CDR3 coding sequence is TGTGCCAGCAGCGTCGATAGGGGGGGGACTAGCGGTAAAGAGCAGTACTTC.

This clone has a single count. The V and J genes are TRBV14 and TRBJ1-1; the D is unclear. Germline loops: CDR1 SGHDN, CDR2 FVKESK. Deletions cut 0 bases from V and 3 bases from J, with 5 bases between. The CDR3 has 13 residues. The CDR3 nucleotides are TGTGCCAGCAGCCAAGACCTTGACACTGAAGCTTTCTTT. The encoded protein is CASSQDLDTEAFF. Looking up the rest from reference TRBV14 and TRBJ1-1 gives the full variable domain: EAGVTQFPSHSVIEKGQTVTLRCDPISGHDNLYWYRRVMGKEIKFLLHFVKESKQDESGMPNNRFLAERTGGTYSTLKVQPAELEDSGVYFCASSQDLDTEAFFGQGTRLTVV.

This clone was seen a single time. The chain recombines TRBV2 with TRBJ1-2; the D gene is possibly TRBD1 (5 bases). Germline V lookup: CDR1 SNHLY, CDR2 FYNNEI. V was trimmed by 6 bases and J by 4 bases, leaving 21 bases between them. This CDR3 has 16 amino acids. CDR3 residues: CASSPGGTFAGYGYTF. The CDR3, as DNA: TGTGCCAGCAGCCCCGGGGGAACCTTCGCGGGCTATGGCTACACCTTC.

CDR3 in DNA: TGTGCCAGCAGTGAGGTGACCGCGGGTGGCTACACCTTC. Protein product: CASSEVTAGGYTF. This chain uses TRBV2 with TRBJ1-2; D remains ambiguous. Germline assignment: CDR1 SNHLY and CDR2 FYNNEI. This CDR3 is built from 13 residues. V gave up 3 bases and J gave up 7 bases, with 12 bases separating them.

This rearrangement joins TRBV5-1 to TRBJ2-1; D unresolved. Germline-derived CDR1 and CDR2 are SGHRS and YFSETQ. This CDR3 region has 15 residues. The ends were cut back, 4 bases at V and 3 bases at J, with 14 bases in the middle. In nucleotides, the CDR3 is TGCGCCAGCAGCCCCCAGGCCCAGATCTACAATGAGCAGTTCTTC. Translating it yields CASSPQAQIYNEQFF.

This clone has just one count. The V call is TRBV12-3 or TRBV12-4, the J call TRBJ1-1; D gene ambiguous. V lost 6 bases and J lost 5, with 13 bases in between. The CDR3 covers 13 residues. The CDR3: CASSAKMRTEAFF. The CDR3, as DNA: TGTGCCAGCAGCGCCAAAATGAGAACTGAAGCTTTCTTT.

The chain joins TRBV7-6 to TRBJ1-4; no clear D gene. V was cut by 1 base and J by 8 bases, with 17 bases left in between. This CDR3 has 16 amino acids. Germline V gene data show CDR1 as SGHVS and CDR2 as FNYEAQ. The CDR3 DNA follows: TGTGCCAGCAGCTTAGAGCCGGGTTTCGAAAGGGAAAAACTGTTTTTT. This translates into CASSLEPGFEREKLFF.

The rearrangement joins TRBV25-1 to TRBJ2-7; 10 bases are shared with TRBD2. The V gene's germline CDR1 is MGHDK and CDR2 SYGVNS. J was trimmed by 6 bases and V by 1 base; bases with no gene match: 6. The CDR3 extends over 15 amino acids. The CDR3 sequence is CASSESGLAWGEQYF. CDR3 DNA sequence: TGTGCCAGCAGTGAATCGGGACTAGCGTGGGGCGAGCAGTACTTC.

The rearrangement joins TRBV6-5 to TRBJ1-6; D might be TRBD1 (6 bases). The germline V gene encodes CDR1 MNHEY and CDR2 SVGAGI. Between the trimmed V and J ends, which lost 2 bases and 8 bases, there was a span of 13 bases. This CDR3 region has 15 residues. CDR3 sequence: CASSYLGRGDSPLHF. In DNA, the CDR3 is TGTGCCAGCAGTTACCTGGGCAGGGGTGATTCACCCCTCCACTTT.

The CDR3 loop reads CASSRGGSEQYF. The DNA for the CDR3 is TGTGCCAGCAGCCGCGGAGGGTCCGAGCAGTACTTC. The J gene is TRBJ2-7, the V gene TRBV3-1 (or the pseudogene TRBV3-2), with D perhaps matching TRBD2 (6 bases). Between the trimmed V and J ends, which lost 4 bases and 6 bases, there was a span of 10 bases. From germline, CDR1 is LGHDT and CDR2 YNNKEL (reference sequence). The CDR3 totals 12 residues.

DNA of the CDR3: TGTGCCAGCAGCAAGCCCCGACTAGCGGCTCAAGAGACCCAGTACTTC. Translation: CASSKPRLAAQETQYF. This chain links TRBV5-5 with TRBJ2-5; 9 bases fit TRBD2. Germline CDR1 and CDR2: SGHKS and YYEKEE (reference sequence). The CDR3 sequence is 16 residues long. V lost 4 bases to trimming and J lost 2 bases; unmatched junction nucleotides: 9. Variable domain in full (rest from reference TRBV5-5 and TRBJ2-5): DAGVTQSPTHLIKTRGQQVTLRCSPISGHKSVSWYQQVLGQGPQFIFQYYEKEERGRGNFPDRFSARQFPNYSSELNVNALLLGDSALYLCASSKPRLAAQETQYFGPGTRLLVL.

The chain employs TRBV4-1 and TRBJ2-7; 7 nucleotides match TRBD1. The CDR3 loop spans 16 amino acids. Trimming at V came to 4 bases and at J to 2 bases, leaving 11 bases not matched to a gene. Germline CDR1 reads MGHRA; CDR2 reads YSYEKL. The CDR3 loop is CASSPGADRATYEQYF. As DNA, the CDR3 is TGCGCCAGCAGCCCAGGGGCCGACAGGGCGACCTACGAGCAGTACTTC.

This clone appeared once. This chain joins TRBV5-1 and TRBJ2-2; TRBD1 is a possible D gene (5 bases). Germline lookup yields CDR1 SGHRS and CDR2 YFSETQ. Trimming cost V 1 base and J 4 bases, with 11 bases left between them. This CDR3 contains 15 residues. In nucleotides, the CDR3 is TGCGCCAGCAGCTTGAGGGGTTGGGGCACCGGGGAGCTGTTTTTT. This gives the protein CASSLRGWGTGELFF. The full variable domain, rest sourced from reference TRBV5-1 and TRBJ2-2, is KAGVTQTPRYLIKTRGQQVTLSCSPISGHRSVSWYQQTPGQGLQFLFEYFSETQRNKGNFPGRFSGRQFSNSRSEMNVSTLELGDSALYLCASSLRGWGTGELFFGEGSRLTVL.

The genes are TRBV3-1 (or the pseudogene TRBV3-2) and TRBJ1-1; D possibly corresponds to TRBD1 (5 bases). V was cut by 1 base and J by 6 bases, with 6 bases left in between. There are 12 residues in the CDR3. Germline CDR1 LGHDT, CDR2 YNNKEL (reference sequence). DNA of the CDR3: TGTGCCAGCAGCCAAGCGGGGGCTGAAGCTTTCTTT. Translating gives CASSQAGAEAFF.

This chain links TRBV5-1 with TRBJ2-7; TRBD1 aligns across 8 bases. This CDR3 is built from 14 residues. Germline CDR1 and CDR2: SGHRS and YFSETQ. V lost 4 bases and J lost 5; bases outside the gene matches: 8. The CDR3 nucleotides read TGCGCCAGCAGCCGTTCCGGGACAGGAGACGAGCAGTACTTC. This codes for CASSRSGTGDEQYF.

This CDR3 is CAISELKIQGQSNYGYTF. As DNA, the CDR3 is TGTGCCATCAGTGAGTTAAAGATTCAAGGACAGAGTAACTATGGCTACACCTTC. This sequence joins TRBV10-3 and TRBJ1-2; a weak D match, TRBD1 (6 bases). The CDR3 has 18 amino acids. The V gene's germline CDR1 is ENHRY and CDR2 SYGVKD. V was shortened by 1 base and J by 1 base, with 19 bases between the two germline ends.

This chain connects TRBV5-6 to TRBJ2-7; D unresolved. The V and J ends lost 0 bases and 7 bases respectively, with 5 bases between them. The CDR3 is 11 residues long. In germline, CDR1 is SGHDT, CDR2 YYEEEE. The CDR3 nucleotides read TGTGCCAGCAGCTTGGGGCCTGAGCAGTACTTC. As protein: CASSLGPEQYF.

This chain joins TRBV5-5 and TRBJ2-1, with 9 bases fitting TRBD1. CDR3 length: 15 residues. Germline V gene lookup returns CDR1 SGHKS and CDR2 YYEKEE (reference sequence). J lost 6 bases, V lost 2 bases, and 6 bases had no gene match. The CDR3 reads CASSLQGAVGNEQFF. CDR3 nucleotides: TGTGCCAGCAGCTTACAGGGGGCAGTAGGCAATGAGCAGTTCTTC. The full variable domain, in which reference TRBV5-5 and TRBJ2-1 provide the parts outside the CDR3, is DAGVTQSPTHLIKTRGQQVTLRCSPISGHKSVSWYQQVLGQGPQFIFQYYEKEERGRGNFPDRFSARQFPNYSSELNVNALLLGDSALYLCASSLQGAVGNEQFFGPGTRLTVL.

The V gene is TRBV5-4, the J gene TRBJ1-1, with a tentative D call TRBD1 (5 bases). The CDR3 covers 14 residues. Trimming left V 4 bases short and J 2 bases short, with 12 bases between. CDR1 is SGHNT and CDR2 is YYREEE in the germline V gene (reference sequence). As DNA, the CDR3 is TGTGCCAGCAGCCTGCCACAGGCAAACACTGAAGCTTTCTTT. Amino acid sequence: CASSLPQANTEAFF.

The J gene is TRBJ2-1, the V gene TRBV12-3 or TRBV12-4, with D possibly TRBD1 on 6 matching bases. V was clipped by 6 bases and J by 7 bases, with 13 bases between them. The CDR3 consists of 13 residues. The CDR3 loop is CASRIPGVNEQFF. CDR3 sequence (DNA): TGTGCCAGCAGGATACCAGGGGTGAATGAGCAGTTCTTC.

This clone was observed a single time. The chain couples TRBV27 to TRBJ2-2; D may be TRBD1 (8 bases). There are 17 residues in the CDR3. Germline assignment: CDR1 MNHEY and CDR2 SMNVEV (reference sequence). Trimming pared 5 bases from V and 2 bases from J, leaving 18 bases between. CDR3 DNA: TGTGCCAGCAGTCCCCTACACAGGGGGGGAAACACCGGGGAGCTGTTTTTT. It is translated as CASSPLHRGGNTGELFF.

The chain recombines TRBV7-6 with TRBJ1-2; no clear D gene. Germline-derived CDR1 and CDR2 are SGHVS and FNYEAQ. CDR3 length: 14 amino acids. Trimming stripped 5 bases from V and 7 bases from J, with 17 bases between. The CDR3 bases are TGTGCCAGCAGCCCCACAGCGGGAACGGTTGGCTACACCTTC. Protein sequence: CASSPTAGTVGYTF.

This clone was counted only a few times. The V gene is TRBV9, the J gene TRBJ1-6; TRBD1 aligns across 9 bases. The CDR3 totals 15 residues. Germline CDR1 and CDR2: SGDLS and YYNGEE. V lost 2 bases and J lost 10; bases outside the gene matches: 7. CDR3 in amino acids: CASSVTGTGLSPLHF. The CDR3 DNA follows: TGTGCCAGCAGCGTTACCGGGACAGGGTTGTCACCCCTCCACTTT.

J is TRBJ1-2 and V is TRBV14, with D possibly TRBD1 on 5 matching bases. The CDR3 is 13 residues long. The germline V gene has CDR1 SGHDN and CDR2 FVKESK. The ends were cut back, 0 bases at V and 4 bases at J, with 6 bases in the middle. For the CDR3, the DNA is TGTGCCAGCAGCCAAGACAGGGTCTATGGCTACACCTTC. Protein sequence: CASSQDRVYGYTF.

The rearrangement uses TRBV5-6 and TRBJ1-4; D gene unclear. The length of the CDR3 is 14 residues. V dropped 4 bases and J dropped 4 bases, with 11 bases sitting between them. The germline CDR1 and CDR2 sequences are SGHDT and YYEEEE. The CDR3 protein is CASSKGGGNEKLFF. CDR3 coding DNA: TGTGCCAGCAGCAAGGGAGGAGGTAATGAAAAACTGTTTTTT.